Listed below are T cell receptor beta chains from one sample, sequenced in a study of T cell clones after liver transplantation. Produced via immunoSEQ multiplex PCR; TCRdb's table is partial and in-frame only. The sample shows about 100,000 clones, 82% of them seen only once. This specimen was CD4+ T cells from blood, taken before liver transplant. The origin of the receptors is a human donor who received a liver transplant. CDR3s include the opening cysteine and the closing phenylalanine or tryptophan. D genes are given only for firm matches.

v_gene: TRBV2
j_gene: TRBJ1-5
d_gene: TRBD1
CDR3aa: CASSGQGLQGTQHF

v_gene: TRBV25-1
j_gene: TRBJ2-5
d_gene: .
CDR3aa: CASSASGASETQYF

v_gene: TRBV5-4
j_gene: TRBJ2-3
d_gene: .
CDR3aa: CASRRGGPTDTQYF

v_gene: TRBV19
j_gene: TRBJ2-1
d_gene: .
CDR3aa: CAIGDSINEQFF

v_gene: TRBV11-1
j_gene: TRBJ2-7
d_gene: TRBD1
CDR3aa: CASSLDGTGLNEQYF

v_gene: TRBV19
j_gene: TRBJ2-2
d_gene: TRBD1
CDR3aa: CASRYQGDTGELFF

v_gene: TRBV7-9
j_gene: TRBJ2-3
d_gene: .
CDR3aa: CASSTLRLDSTDTQYF

v_gene: TRBV7-9
j_gene: TRBJ2-1
d_gene: TRBD1
CDR3aa: CASSPTGGPGNEQFF

v_gene: TRBV30
j_gene: TRBJ1-4
d_gene: .
CDR3aa: CAWKPRDEKLFF

v_gene: TRBV7-2
j_gene: TRBJ2-1
d_gene: TRBD2
CDR3aa: CASSFGASGSSYNEQFF

v_gene: TRBV7-2
j_gene: TRBJ1-4
d_gene: TRBD1
CDR3aa: CASSSNRGGNEKLFF

v_gene: TRBV7-9
j_gene: TRBJ1-2
d_gene: .
CDR3aa: CASSLAFKGAGYTF

v_gene: TRBV18
j_gene: TRBJ1-6
d_gene: .
CDR3aa: CASSPIPGPNSPLHF

v_gene: TRBV7-3
j_gene: TRBJ2-1
d_gene: TRBD1
CDR3aa: CASSLDRGPYNEQFF

v_gene: TRBV5-6
j_gene: TRBJ2-2
d_gene: .
CDR3aa: CASSLAGLGELFF

v_gene: TRBV15
j_gene: TRBJ2-7
d_gene: TRBD1
CDR3aa: CATSRDDRDYEQYF

v_gene: TRBV6-4
j_gene: TRBJ2-5
d_gene: TRBD1
CDR3aa: CASSPSQGESQYF

v_gene: TRBV7-9
j_gene: TRBJ2-3
d_gene: .
CDR3aa: CASSFSGDTQYF

v_gene: TRBV18
j_gene: TRBJ1-4
d_gene: .
CDR3aa: CASSPLLKNLNEKLFF

v_gene: TRBV5-4
j_gene: TRBJ2-2
d_gene: .
CDR3aa: CASSHQGFSTGELFF

v_gene: TRBV7-2
j_gene: TRBJ1-5
d_gene: TRBD1
CDR3aa: CASSLAGQGGQPQHF

v_gene: TRBV28
j_gene: TRBJ1-4
d_gene: TRBD1
CDR3aa: CASSSYSRTGRNEKLFF

v_gene: TRBV6-1
j_gene: TRBJ1-5
d_gene: .
CDR3aa: CASSEFKGQPQHF

v_gene: TRBV2
j_gene: TRBJ1-1
d_gene: TRBD1
CDR3aa: CARSRGRNTEAFF

v_gene: TRBV7-2
j_gene: TRBJ1-5
d_gene: TRBD1
CDR3aa: CASSPDGAGGYQPQHF

v_gene: TRBV6-5
j_gene: TRBJ2-1
d_gene: .
CDR3aa: CATSQVSRANEQFF

v_gene: TRBV15
j_gene: TRBJ1-2
d_gene: .
CDR3aa: CATSPTGGYGYTF

v_gene: TRBV7-9
j_gene: TRBJ2-2
d_gene: .
CDR3aa: CASSEADQDRTGELFF

v_gene: TRBV2
j_gene: TRBJ2-2
d_gene: .
CDR3aa: CASSLQGRGTGELFF

v_gene: TRBV18
j_gene: TRBJ1-6
d_gene: TRBD1
CDR3aa: CASSRDSFNSPLHF

v_gene: TRBV15
j_gene: TRBJ2-1
d_gene: .
CDR3aa: CATSRVPNEQFF

v_gene: TRBV7-9
j_gene: TRBJ1-1
d_gene: .
CDR3aa: CASSIGVLDTEAFF

v_gene: TRBV19
j_gene: TRBJ1-2
d_gene: .
CDR3aa: CASSLGQNYHHGYTF

v_gene: TRBV18
j_gene: TRBJ2-7
d_gene: .
CDR3aa: CASSPPGVLEEQYF

v_gene: TRBV6-5
j_gene: TRBJ2-3
d_gene: .
CDR3aa: CASSYSQPSTDTQYF

v_gene: TRBV28
j_gene: TRBJ2-2
d_gene: .
CDR3aa: CATRRDSNTGELFF